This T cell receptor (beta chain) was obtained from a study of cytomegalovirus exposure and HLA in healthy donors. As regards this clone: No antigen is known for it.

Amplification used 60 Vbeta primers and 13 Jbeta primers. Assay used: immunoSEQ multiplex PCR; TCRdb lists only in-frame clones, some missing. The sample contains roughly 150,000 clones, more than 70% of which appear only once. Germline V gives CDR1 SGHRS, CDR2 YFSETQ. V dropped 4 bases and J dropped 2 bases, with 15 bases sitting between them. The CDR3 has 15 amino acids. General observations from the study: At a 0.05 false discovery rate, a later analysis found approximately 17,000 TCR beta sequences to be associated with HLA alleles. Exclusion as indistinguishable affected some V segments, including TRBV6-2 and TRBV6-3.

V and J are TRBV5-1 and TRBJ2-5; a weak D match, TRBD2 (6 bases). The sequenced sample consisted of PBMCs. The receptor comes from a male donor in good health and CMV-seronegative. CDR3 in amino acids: CASSSTGTQQETQYF. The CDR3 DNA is TGCGCCAGCAGCAGTACCGGGACTCAACAAGAGACCCAGTACTTC. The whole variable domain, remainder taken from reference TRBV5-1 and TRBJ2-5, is KAGVTQTPRYLIKTRGQQVTLSCSPISGHRSVSWYQQTPGQGLQFLFEYFSETQRNKGNFPGRFSGRQFSNSRSEMNVSTLELGDSALYLCASSSTGTQQETQYFGPGTRLLVL.